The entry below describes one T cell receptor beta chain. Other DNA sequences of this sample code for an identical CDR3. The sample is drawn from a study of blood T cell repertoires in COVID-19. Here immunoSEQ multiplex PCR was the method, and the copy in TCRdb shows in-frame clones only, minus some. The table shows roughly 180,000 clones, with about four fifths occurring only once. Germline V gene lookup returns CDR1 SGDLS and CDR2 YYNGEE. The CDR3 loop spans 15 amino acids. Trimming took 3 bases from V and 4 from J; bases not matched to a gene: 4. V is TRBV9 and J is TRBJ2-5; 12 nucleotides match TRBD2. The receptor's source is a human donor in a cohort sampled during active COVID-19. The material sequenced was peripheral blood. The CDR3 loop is CASSASGGGRETQYF. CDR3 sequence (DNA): TGTGCCAGCAGCGCTAGCGGGGGGGGGAGAGAGACCCAGTACTTC.